These 25 T cell receptor beta chains were sequenced from one sample in a study of T cells in Graves' hyperthyroidism and ophthalmopathy. TCR beta CDR3 sequences were amplified from RNA transcripts. When the TCR CDR3 underwent first-round RT-PCR, the HTBI primer set was used. TCRdb itself ran the multiplex PCR reads through MiXCR, one entry per CDR3 protein. The profile shows 650,000 to 750,000 distinct CDR3 sequences, 14% of them singletons. Source material: blood. All receptors derive from a woman aged 18-35 years with Graves' hyperthyroidism.

This clonotype was counted a few times. The chain joins TRBV7-9 to TRBJ2-7; D may be TRBD1 or TRBD2 (7 bases each). V was shortened by 10 bases and J by 1 base, with 11 bases between the two germline ends. The CDR3 runs to 12 residues. Germline CDR1 and CDR2: SEHNR and FQNEAQ (reference sequence). The CDR3 coding sequence is TGTGCCACCAGGGGGGGTTCCTACGAGCAGTACTTC. This codes for CATRGGSYEQYF.

This clonotype has ten or more counts. The chain carries TRBV6-1 and TRBJ2-3; 11 nucleotides agree with TRBD2. Losses at the gene ends were 4 bases for V and 5 bases for J; bases not matched to a gene: 11. The CDR3 sequence is 17 residues long. The germline V gene has CDR1 MNHNS and CDR2 SASEGT. The CDR3 region is CASSGLAGTYTGDTQYF. CDR3 sequence (DNA): TGTGCCAGCAGTGGACTAGCGGGAACCTACACGGGAGATACGCAGTATTTT.

At least ten counts were recorded for this clonotype. The chain has TRBV13 and TRBJ2-3; D might be TRBD1 or TRBD2, each matching 5 bases. Germline V gene lookup returns CDR1 PRHDT and CDR2 FYEKMQ (reference sequence). V gave up 6 bases and J gave up 6 bases, with 19 bases separating them. The CDR3 is made up of 15 amino acids. CDR3 in DNA: TGTGCCAGCAGTCCCGCCCGGGGCCTTGCGGATACGCAGTATTTT. Protein product: CASSPARGLADTQYF.

V usage is TRBV5-1 and J usage is TRBJ2-5; 7 bases agree with TRBD2. With 2 bases clipped from V and 1 base from J, the junction kept 8 bases outside the gene matches. The germline V gene encodes CDR1 SGHRS and CDR2 YFSETQ. The CDR3 spans 16 residues. The CDR3 DNA sequence: TGCGCCAGCAGCTTAGCGGCTAGCGGACTCCAAGAGACCCAGTACTTC. Amino acids: CASSLAASGLQETQYF.

CDR3 DNA: TGTTCAACCCGGGGGGCGGACACCGGGGAGCTGTTTTTT. Protein: CSTRGADTGELFF. V is TRBV6-1 and J is TRBJ2-2, with a possible D match to TRBD2 (7 bases). CDR1 is MNHNS, CDR2 SASEGT, per germline. The CDR3 sequence is 13 residues long.

The gene calls are TRBV4-1 and TRBJ2-2, with 11 bases lining up with TRBD2. The V segment lost 4 bases and the J segment 6 bases; nucleotides outside the gene matches: 4. The CDR3 has 15 residues. Germline V gene sequence: CDR1 MGHRA, CDR2 YSYEKL. CDR3 sequence (DNA): TGCGCCAGCAGCCTAGGGACTAGCGGTGCCGGGGAGCTGTTTTTT. It is translated as CASSLGTSGAGELFF.

This clonotype came up a few times. The chain couples TRBV2 to TRBJ2-2; 9 bases align to TRBD2. J gave up 5 bases and V 3 bases, and 10 bases lay outside the gene matches. CDR1 is SNHLY and CDR2 is FYNNEI in the germline V gene. This CDR3 contains 17 residues. Here the CDR3 DNA reads TGTGCCAGCAGTGAGCCTAGCGGGATTTATCGAACCGGGGAGCTGTTTTTT. This sequence encodes CASSEPSGIYRTGELFF. Combining the CDR3 with reference TRBV2 and TRBJ2-2 gives the whole variable domain EPEVTQTPSHQVTQMGQEVILRCVPISNHLYFYWYRQILGQKVEFLVSFYNNEISEKSEIFDDQFSVERPDGSNFTLKIRSTKLEDSAMYFCASSEPSGIYRTGELFFGEGSRLTVL.

The chain links TRBV2 to TRBJ2-5; D perhaps matches TRBD1 (6 bases). V gave up 4 bases and J gave up 2 bases, with 11 bases separating them. Germline V gene lookup returns CDR1 SNHLY and CDR2 FYNNEI. The CDR3 contains 14 residues. The CDR3 sequence: CASSVFRGQETQYF. The CDR3 DNA follows: TGTGCCAGCAGTGTATTCAGGGGACAAGAGACCCAGTACTTC.

This clonotype was observed many times. V usage is TRBV2 and J usage is TRBJ2-1; weak D call: TRBD2 (5 bases). The CDR3 runs to 16 residues. V was pared by 10 bases and J by 2 bases, with 21 bases between. The germline gives CDR1 SNHLY, CDR2 FYNNEI. Here the CDR3 DNA reads TGTGCCACCCTCCCGGAGGACGGCAACACCTACAATGAGCAGTTCTTC. Translation: CATLPEDGNTYNEQFF.

The CDR3 here is CASSSRRGQETQYF. DNA of the CDR3: TGTGCCAGCAGTTCGCGCAGGGGCCAAGAGACCCAGTACTTC. The chain is built from TRBV12-3 or TRBV12-4 and TRBJ2-5, with D possibly matching TRBD1 (6 bases). The CDR3 contains 14 residues. V lost 4 bases and J 1 base, leaving 10 bases between the germline ends.

This clonotype was seen many times. The CDR3 sequence: CAISESTLDYGYTF. CDR3 nucleotides: TGTGCCATCAGTGAGTCAACCTTAGACTATGGCTACACCTTC. This chain connects TRBV10-3 to TRBJ1-2; no clear D. Deletions cut 0 bases from V and 3 bases from J, with 8 bases between. Germline CDR1 reads ENHRY; CDR2 reads SYGVKD. This CDR3 contains 14 residues.

This clonotype was counted a few times. The chain links TRBV15 to TRBJ2-6; D gene uncertain. The CDR3 loop spans 17 amino acids. CDR1 is LNHNV, CDR2 YYDKDF, per germline (reference sequence). V was cut by 7 bases and J by 0 bases, with 16 bases left in between. CDR3 loop: CATTQQPSFSGANVLTF. The CDR3 bases are TGTGCCACCACCCAGCAGCCCAGCTTCTCTGGGGCCAACGTCCTGACTTTC.

This clonotype was picked up many times. The chain recombines TRBV5-8 with TRBJ2-7; a weak D match, TRBD1 (5 bases). Germline V CDR1 and CDR2: SGHTS, YDEGEE. CDR3 size: 14 residues. Trimming stripped 7 bases from V and 1 base from J, with 15 bases between. This CDR3 is CASVTARGSYEQYF. CDR3 nucleotide sequence: TGTGCCAGCGTGACAGCGAGAGGTTCCTACGAGCAGTACTTC.

This clonotype has at least ten counts. V gene TRBV28 combines with J gene TRBJ1-5; possible D gene TRBD1, 6 bases. CDR3 size: 17 residues. Germline CDR1 reads MDHEN; CDR2 reads SYDVKM. Between the trimmed V and J ends, which lost 2 bases and 0 bases, there was a span of 14 bases. This CDR3 is CASSLRGGPGSNQPQHF. CDR3 sequence (DNA): TGTGCCAGCAGTTTACGCGGGGGGCCCGGTAGCAATCAGCCCCAGCATTTT.

This sequence joins TRBV5-6 and TRBJ2-3; possible D gene TRBD2, 5 bases. The CDR3 is 16 residues long. Germline lookup yields CDR1 SGHDT and CDR2 YYEEEE. V was trimmed by 2 bases and J by 4 bases, leaving 17 bases between them. CDR3 region: CASSFQPGKVADTQYF. CDR3 DNA: TGTGCCAGCAGCTTTCAGCCCGGGAAAGTGGCAGATACGCAGTATTTT.

This clonotype was found many times. The chain couples TRBV20-1 to TRBJ2-5; a weak D match, TRBD1 (6 bases). V was shortened by 6 bases and J by 5 bases, with 19 bases between the two germline ends. This CDR3 region has 14 residues. CDR1 is DFQATT and CDR2 is SNEGSKA in the germline V gene (reference sequence). In DNA form, the CDR3 reads TGCAGTGCACTCCCCCAGGGGAATAGGGAGACCCAGTACTTC. Amino acids: CSALPQGNRETQYF.

J is TRBJ1-3 and V is TRBV3-1; D is unclear. Per germline, CDR1 LGHDT and CDR2 YNNKEL (reference sequence). This CDR3 has 14 amino acids. V was cut by 1 base and J by 4 bases, with 8 bases left in between. The DNA for the CDR3 is TGTGCCAGCAGCCAAGCTGTAGCAGGAAACACCATATATTTT. Translating gives CASSQAVAGNTIYF.

This clonotype was seen many times. CDR3 in amino acids: CASNSYGEKDSYEQYF. The CDR3 nucleotides read TGTGCCAGCAATTCTTACGGGGAAAAGGACTCCTACGAGCAGTACTTC. The rearrangement links TRBV28 to TRBJ2-7, with D perhaps matching TRBD2 (5 bases). Trimming removed 7 bases from V and 0 bases from J, with 19 bases in between. There are 16 residues in the CDR3. Germline V lookup: CDR1 MDHEN, CDR2 SYDVKM. Combining the CDR3 with reference TRBV28 and TRBJ2-7 gives the whole variable domain DVKVTQSSRYLVKRTGEKVFLECVQDMDHENMFWYRQDPGLGLRLIYFSYDVKMKEKGDIPEGYSVSREKKERFSLILESASTNQTSMYLCASNSYGEKDSYEQYFGPGTRLTVT.

This clonotype was observed many times. V usage is TRBV24-1 and J usage is TRBJ1-2; TRBD1 matches 8 bases. Per the germline V gene, CDR1 is KGHDR and CDR2 is SFDVKD. The CDR3 runs 14 residues. J gave up 3 bases and V 3 bases, and 2 bases lay outside the gene matches. CDR3 sequence (DNA): TGTGCCACCAGTGATGCGACAGGGGACTATGGCTACACCTTC. Protein product: CATSDATGDYGYTF.

This clonotype was picked up many times. The CDR3 here is CASPGLALGGELFF. CDR3 nucleotides: TGTGCCTCTCCGGGACTAGCGTTGGGAGGGGAGCTGTTTTTT. The chain uses TRBV30 and TRBJ2-2, with TRBD2 identical over 10 bases. The length of the CDR3 is 14 residues. CDR1 GTSNPN and CDR2 SVGIG come from the germline V gene (reference sequence). J lost 8 bases, V lost 7 bases, and 10 bases had no gene match.

This clonotype was counted ten times or more. The chain is built from TRBV18 and TRBJ2-7; 7 bases are a match to TRBD1. From germline, CDR1 is KGHSH and CDR2 LQKENI. CDR3 length: 14 residues. After removal of 8 bases from V and 3 bases from J, the junction contained 10 bases not matched to a gene. CDR3 sequence reads: CASSPPGQSYEQYF. The CDR3 DNA follows: TGTGCCAGCAGCCCGCCGGGACAGAGCTACGAGCAGTACTTC.

As for this clonotype: This may come from a read error, since a much larger clone is one base off. This chain connects TRBV3-1 to TRBJ1-2; no firm D call. Germline lookup yields CDR1 LGHDT and CDR2 YNNKEL (reference sequence). The CDR3 is made up of 13 amino acids. The CDR3 DNA reads as TGTGCCAGCAACCAAGAGGCCACCTATGGCTACACCTTC. As protein: CASNQEATYGYTF.

This clonotype showed up many times. The chain couples TRBV6-1 to TRBJ2-6; 8 bases are a match to TRBD1. The V and J ends lost 5 bases and 3 bases, in that order; junction bases with no gene match: 6. This CDR3 has 16 residues. In germline, CDR1 is MNHNS, CDR2 SASEGT. In DNA, the CDR3 is TGTGCCAGCAGTTCACAGGGGGTAGGTGGGGCCAACGTCCTGACTTTC. Residues: CASSSQGVGGANVLTF.

This clonotype was seen a handful of times. The V gene is TRBV11-1, the J gene TRBJ2-4, with 10 bases matching TRBD1. Germline-derived CDR1 and CDR2 are SGHAT and FQDESV (reference sequence). This CDR3 has 15 residues. The trim removed 6 bases at V and 5 bases at J, leaving 7 bases unmatched. CDR3 DNA: TGTGCCAGCAGGCGAGGGACAGGGGCTCAAAACATTCAGTACTTC. Translating it yields CASRRGTGAQNIQYF.

This clonotype was observed at least ten times. V is TRBV7-3 and J is TRBJ2-1; TRBD1 or TRBD2 may be the D gene (5 bases each). The CDR3 contains 16 residues. Germline V gene data show CDR1 as SGHTA and CDR2 as FQGTGA. V was cut by 5 bases and J by 3 bases, with 17 bases left in between. The CDR3 reads CASSAGTARGYNEQFF. The CDR3 nucleotides read TGTGCCAGCAGCGCAGGGACCGCTAGAGGCTACAATGAGCAGTTCTTC.